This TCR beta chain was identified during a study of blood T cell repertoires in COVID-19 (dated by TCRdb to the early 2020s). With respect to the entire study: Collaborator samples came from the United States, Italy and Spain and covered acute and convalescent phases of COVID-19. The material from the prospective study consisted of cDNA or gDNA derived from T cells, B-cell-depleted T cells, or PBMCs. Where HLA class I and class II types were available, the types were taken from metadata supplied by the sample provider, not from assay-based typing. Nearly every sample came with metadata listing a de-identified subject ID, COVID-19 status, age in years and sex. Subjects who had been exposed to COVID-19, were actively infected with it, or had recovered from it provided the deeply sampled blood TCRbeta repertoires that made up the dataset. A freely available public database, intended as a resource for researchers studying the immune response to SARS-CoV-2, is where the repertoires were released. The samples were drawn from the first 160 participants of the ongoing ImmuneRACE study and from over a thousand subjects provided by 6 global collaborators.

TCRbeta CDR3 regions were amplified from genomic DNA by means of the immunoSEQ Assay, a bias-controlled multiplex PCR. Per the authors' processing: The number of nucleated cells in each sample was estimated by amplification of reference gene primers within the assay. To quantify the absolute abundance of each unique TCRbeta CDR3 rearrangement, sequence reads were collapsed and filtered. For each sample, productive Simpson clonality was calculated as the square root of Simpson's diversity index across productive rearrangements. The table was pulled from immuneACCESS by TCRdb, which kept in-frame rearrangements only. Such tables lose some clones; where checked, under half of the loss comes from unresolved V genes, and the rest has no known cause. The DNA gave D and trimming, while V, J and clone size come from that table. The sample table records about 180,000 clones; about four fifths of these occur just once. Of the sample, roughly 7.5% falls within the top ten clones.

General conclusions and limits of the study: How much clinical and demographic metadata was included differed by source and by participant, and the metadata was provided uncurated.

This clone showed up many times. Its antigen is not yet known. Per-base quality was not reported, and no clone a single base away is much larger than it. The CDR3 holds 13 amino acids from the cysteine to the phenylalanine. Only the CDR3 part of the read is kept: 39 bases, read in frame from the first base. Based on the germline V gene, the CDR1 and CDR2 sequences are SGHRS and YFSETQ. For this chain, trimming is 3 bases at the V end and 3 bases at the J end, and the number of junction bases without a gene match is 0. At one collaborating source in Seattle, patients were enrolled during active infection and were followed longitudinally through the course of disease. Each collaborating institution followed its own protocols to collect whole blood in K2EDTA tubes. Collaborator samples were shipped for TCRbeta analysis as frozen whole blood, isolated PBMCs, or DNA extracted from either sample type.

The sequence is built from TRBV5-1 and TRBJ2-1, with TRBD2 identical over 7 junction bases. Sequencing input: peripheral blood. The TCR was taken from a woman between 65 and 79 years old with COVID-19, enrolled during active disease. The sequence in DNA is TGCGCCAGCAGCTGGACTAGCTACAATGAGCAGTTCTTC. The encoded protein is CASSWTSYNEQFF.